The entry that follows covers one T cell receptor beta chain sequence. V lost 7 bases and J lost 4, with 16 bases in between. The germline gives CDR1 GTSNPN, CDR2 SVGIG (reference sequence). This CDR3 has 13 amino acids. This sample stems from a study of cytomegalovirus exposure and HLA in healthy donors. Primers included in the PCR were 60 Vbeta and 13 Jbeta primers. Clones were sequenced by immunoSEQ multiplex PCR, and TCRdb holds only the in-frame ones, with some missing. The sample includes 150,000 to 200,000 clones, just under 80% of them seen just once. The sequenced sample consisted of PBMCs. The receptor was isolated from a man aged 18 to 30 in good health and CMV-seropositive. The V call is TRBV30, the J call TRBJ2-5, with D possibly being TRBD1 (6 bases). For the CDR3, the DNA is TGTGCCTTGGACAGTCAACGACGAGAGACCCAGTACTTC. Amino acid sequence: CALDSQRRETQYF.